This entry features one TCR beta chain sequence. These data originate in a study of blood T cell repertoires in COVID-19. Study-level information: The origin of the acute and convalescent COVID-19 samples was the United States, Italy and Spain. The cDNA or gDNA used as material had been derived from T cells, B-cell-depleted T cells, or PBMCs.

The V gene's germline CDR1 is SGHTA and CDR2 FQGNSA. The CDR3 is made up of 13 amino acids. V was trimmed by 3 bases and J by 6 bases, leaving 10 bases between them. Original processing notes: Scientists estimated how many nucleated cells there were by amplifying reference gene primers. This table comes from immunoSEQ multiplex PCR, and its TCRdb copy is limited to in-frame clones, with some not included. The V and J calls and clone size were taken over from that table, and D and trimming were inferred from the DNA. The sample includes about 200,000 clones, roughly 88% seen only once; the top ten take roughly a tenth.

The TCR comes from a man in his fifties or sixties with active or convalescent COVID-19. The chain has TRBV7-2 and TRBJ2-3; TRBD2 might be the D (6 bases). Sequencing was performed on peripheral blood. CDR3 bases: TGTGCCAGCAGCTTTGGGAGCGGGGATACGCAGTATTTT. Translating gives CASSFGSGDTQYF.